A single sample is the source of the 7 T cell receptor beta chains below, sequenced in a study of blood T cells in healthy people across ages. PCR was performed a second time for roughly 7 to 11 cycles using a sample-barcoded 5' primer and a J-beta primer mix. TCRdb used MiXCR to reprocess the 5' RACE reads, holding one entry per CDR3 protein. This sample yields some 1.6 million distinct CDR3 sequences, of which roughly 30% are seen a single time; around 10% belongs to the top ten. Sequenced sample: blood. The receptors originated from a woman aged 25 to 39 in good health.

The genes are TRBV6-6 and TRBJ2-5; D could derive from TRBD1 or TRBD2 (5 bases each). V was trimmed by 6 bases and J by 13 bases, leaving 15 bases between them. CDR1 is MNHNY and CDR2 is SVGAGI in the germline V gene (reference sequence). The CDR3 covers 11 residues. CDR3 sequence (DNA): TGTGCCAGCAGCGGGGACGGTACCTTGTACTTC. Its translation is CASSGDGTLYF.

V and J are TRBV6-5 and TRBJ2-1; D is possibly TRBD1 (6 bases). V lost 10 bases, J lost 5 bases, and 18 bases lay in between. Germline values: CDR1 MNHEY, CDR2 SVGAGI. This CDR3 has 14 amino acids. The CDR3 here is CANSPRTADNEQFF. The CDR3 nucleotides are TGTGCCAACAGCCCCCGGACAGCAGACAATGAGCAGTTCTTC.

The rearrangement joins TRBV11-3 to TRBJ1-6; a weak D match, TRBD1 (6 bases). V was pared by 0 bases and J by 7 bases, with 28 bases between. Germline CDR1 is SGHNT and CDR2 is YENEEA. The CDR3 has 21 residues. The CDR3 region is CASSLDPPSLNRTEPNSPLHF. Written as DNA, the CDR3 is TGTGCCAGCAGCTTAGATCCCCCTTCGTTAAACCGGACAGAGCCGAATTCACCCCTCCACTTT.

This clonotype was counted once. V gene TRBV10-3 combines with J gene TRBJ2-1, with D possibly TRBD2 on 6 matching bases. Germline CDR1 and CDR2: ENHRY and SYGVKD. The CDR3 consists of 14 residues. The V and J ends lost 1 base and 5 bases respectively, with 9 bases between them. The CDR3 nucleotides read TGTGCCATCAGTGAGTTGGCGGGGCACAATGAGCAGTTCTTC. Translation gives CAISELAGHNEQFF.

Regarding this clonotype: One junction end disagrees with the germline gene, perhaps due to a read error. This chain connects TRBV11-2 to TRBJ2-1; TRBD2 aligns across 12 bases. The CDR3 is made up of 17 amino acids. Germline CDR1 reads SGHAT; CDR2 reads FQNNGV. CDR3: CAGSFKWTSGTYNEQFF. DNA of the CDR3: TGTGCCGGCAGCTTCAAGTGGACTAGCGGGACCTACAATGAGCAGTTCTTC.

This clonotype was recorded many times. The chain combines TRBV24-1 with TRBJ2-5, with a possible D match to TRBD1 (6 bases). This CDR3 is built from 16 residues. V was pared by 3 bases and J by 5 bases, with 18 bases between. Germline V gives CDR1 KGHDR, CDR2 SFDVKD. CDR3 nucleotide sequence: TGTGCCACCAGTGATCAAAACACAGGGCCCGGGGAGACCCAGTACTTC. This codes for CATSDQNTGPGETQYF.

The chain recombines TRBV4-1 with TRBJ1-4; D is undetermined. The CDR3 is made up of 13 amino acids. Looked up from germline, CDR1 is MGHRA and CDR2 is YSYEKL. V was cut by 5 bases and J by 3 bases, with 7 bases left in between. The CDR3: CASSEFANEKLFF. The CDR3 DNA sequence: TGCGCCAGCAGCGAGTTTGCTAATGAAAAACTGTTTTTT.